These 21 T cell receptor beta chains originate from one sample sequenced in a study of sequential checkpoint blockade in melanoma. Assay: immunoSEQ multiplex PCR; the TCRdb copy retains only in-frame clones and omits some. The repertoire holds about 38,000 clones, with 88% as singletons. The treatment here: randomized to nivolumab then ipilimumab (arm A) or the reverse (arm B). Sequences were derived from CD8+ T cells sorted from blood (inferred from file names), sampled from a patient given nivolumab and ipilimumab in sequence. The receptors stem from a human donor with melanoma.

The chain carries TRBV7-6 and TRBJ1-1; the D is unclear. The CDR3 sequence is 12 residues long. Germline lookup yields CDR1 SGHVS and CDR2 FNYEAQ. V lost 5 bases to trimming and J lost 7 bases, with 11 bases between them. CDR3 protein: CASSLGGFEAFF. Written as DNA, the CDR3 is TGTGCCAGCAGCCTTGGCGGGTTTGAAGCTTTCTTT.

The chain recombines TRBV27 with TRBJ1-1; 8 nucleotides line up with TRBD1. Germline V gene data show CDR1 as MNHEY and CDR2 as SMNVEV (reference sequence). With V trimmed by 3 bases and J by 3 bases, 3 bases remained unmatched. This CDR3 has 14 amino acids. In DNA form, the CDR3 reads TGTGCCAGCAGTTTGGTCAGGGGGCACACTGAAGCTTTCTTT. This gives the protein CASSLVRGHTEAFF.

CDR3 bases: TGCGCCAGCAAGAGACAGGGTTCGACTAACTATGGCTACACCTTC. Its translation: CASKRQGSTNYGYTF. V gene TRBV5-1 combines with J gene TRBJ1-2; the match to TRBD1 covers 7 bases. In germline, CDR1 is SGHRS, CDR2 YFSETQ. This CDR3 spans 15 amino acids. Germline trimming cut 6 bases from V and 0 bases from J; bases unmatched to any gene: 8. The entire variable domain, with the rest obtained from reference TRBV5-1 and TRBJ1-2, is as follows: KAGVTQTPRYLIKTRGQQVTLSCSPISGHRSVSWYQQTPGQGLQFLFEYFSETQRNKGNFPGRFSGRQFSNSRSEMNVSTLELGDSALYLCASKRQGSTNYGYTFGSGTRLTVV.

This clone was detected once. The J gene is TRBJ1-2, the V gene TRBV11-2; 8 bases align to TRBD1. V shed 1 base and J 3 bases; nucleotides not matched to a gene: 4. The CDR3 spans 15 residues. From germline, CDR1 is SGHAT and CDR2 FQNNGV. CDR3 protein: CASSLGQGNHYGYTF. The CDR3 DNA sequence: TGTGCCAGCAGCTTAGGACAGGGGAACCACTATGGCTACACCTTC.

The chain uses TRBV28 and TRBJ2-5; TRBD2 is a possible D gene (5 bases). Per germline, CDR1 MDHEN and CDR2 SYDVKM. The V end lost 6 bases, the J end lost 11 bases, and 19 bases lay between the germline ends. This CDR3 spans 13 amino acids. CDR3 region: CASSQRPFGEQYF. The CDR3 coding sequence is TGTGCCAGCAGCCAGCGGCCTTTTGGAGAGCAGTACTTC.

This chain uses TRBV14 with TRBJ2-1, with TRBD2 matching over 12 bases. J was trimmed by 4 bases and V by 2 bases; bases with no gene match: 6. Germline CDR1 is SGHDN and CDR2 is FVKESK. This CDR3 has 17 residues. The CDR3 spells CASSQLAGGGPYNEQFF. The DNA of the CDR3 is TGTGCCAGCAGCCAACTAGCGGGAGGGGGGCCTTACAATGAGCAGTTCTTC.

CDR3 bases: TGCGCCAGCAGCTTTTTTGGGAGCACTGAAGCTTTCTTT. Amino acids: CASSFFGSTEAFF. The chain employs TRBV5-1 and TRBJ1-1; D is undetermined. CDR1 SGHRS and CDR2 YFSETQ come from the germline V gene. Trimming stripped 2 bases from V and 4 bases from J, with 9 bases between. CDR3 length: 13 amino acids.

The V call is TRBV4-1, the J call TRBJ2-5; TRBD2 matches 7 bases. Germline V gene sequence: CDR1 MGHRA, CDR2 YSYEKL. There are 17 residues in the CDR3. V lost 0 bases, J lost 5 bases, and 12 bases stayed unmatched. The CDR3 reads CASSQDLLITSEETQYF. In DNA form, the CDR3 reads TGCGCCAGCAGCCAAGATCTCCTAATAACTAGCGAGGAGACCCAGTACTTC.

V and J are TRBV21-1 and TRBJ2-4; the table assigns TRBD2, which was not confirmed against the DNA. TRBV21-1 is designated a pseudogene. The CDR3 extends over 16 amino acids. CDR3 protein: CASSKDRGIAKNIQYF. DNA of the CDR3: TGTGCCAGCAGCAAAGATCGGGGTATAGCCAAAAACATTCAGTACTTC.

The chain carries TRBV27 and TRBJ2-7, with 7 positions matching TRBD2. The V and J ends lost 4 bases and 3 bases, in that order; junction bases with no gene match: 6. This CDR3 region has 14 residues. Germline V gene sequence: CDR1 MNHEY, CDR2 SMNVEV (reference sequence). The CDR3 loop is CASSSGLKLYEQYV. CDR3 sequence (DNA): TGTGCCAGCAGTTCGGGACTAAAGCTCTACGAGCAGTACGTC.

The chain combines TRBV27 with TRBJ2-7; 7 nucleotides align to TRBD1. The CDR3 has 16 amino acids. The J segment lost 5 bases and the V segment lost 6 bases, leaving 16 bases of the junction unmatched. Germline V gene sequence: CDR1 MNHEY, CDR2 SMNVEV (reference sequence). The DNA for the CDR3 is TGTGCCAGCAGCCCCAAGGGGGCCTCAATTGGCGACGAGCAGTACGTC. Protein: CASSPKGASIGDEQYV.

The chain employs TRBV28 and TRBJ1-3, with D maybe TRBD1 (6 bases). CDR3 length: 16 amino acids. Trimming stripped 1 base from V and 2 bases from J, with 12 bases between. Germline CDR1 and CDR2: MDHEN and SYDVKM. The CDR3 sequence is CASSLYRTATGNTIYF. The CDR3 bases are TGTGCCAGCAGTTTATATAGGACAGCTACTGGAAACACCATATATTTT.

J is TRBJ2-7 and V is TRBV28, with 7 positions matching TRBD1. There are 15 residues in the CDR3. V shed 5 bases and J 3 bases; nucleotides not matched to a gene: 10. Germline V gene lookup returns CDR1 MDHEN and CDR2 SYDVKM. CDR3 loop: CASSKVRTGLYEQYF. The CDR3 region has the DNA TGTGCCAGCAGTAAGGTTAGGACAGGACTCTACGAGCAGTACTTC.

V and J are TRBV6-5 and TRBJ2-7; D unclear. Germline loops: CDR1 MNHEY, CDR2 SVGAGI. V was cut by 6 bases and J by 1 base, with 10 bases left in between. This CDR3 has 13 residues. CDR3 region: CASRPTASYEQYF. CDR3 bases: TGTGCCAGCAGACCCACAGCTTCCTACGAGCAGTACTTC.

This rearrangement joins TRBV29-1 to TRBJ2-1; D gene ambiguous. The CDR3 totals 14 residues. Germline CDR1 is SQVTM and CDR2 is ANQGSEA. The germline V and J ends were trimmed by 1 base and 0 bases, with 7 bases remaining between them. CDR3 sequence reads: CSVEGFSSYNEQFF. CDR3 DNA: TGCAGCGTTGAAGGATTTAGCTCCTACAATGAGCAGTTCTTC.

The V call is TRBV13, the J call TRBJ2-1; 11 bases line up with TRBD2. CDR3 length equals 17 residues. V was clipped by 0 bases and J by 6 bases; unmatched bases: 7. The V gene's germline CDR1 is PRHDT and CDR2 FYEKMQ (reference sequence). In DNA form, the CDR3 reads TGTGCCAGCAGCTTAGGACTAGCGGGAGCTCGGGGCAATGAGCAGTTCTTC. This gives the protein CASSLGLAGARGNEQFF.

The chain joins TRBV28 to TRBJ1-2; no reliable D call. This CDR3 spans 16 amino acids. Trimming stripped 4 bases from V and 3 bases from J, with 18 bases between. The germline V gene encodes CDR1 MDHEN and CDR2 SYDVKM. The CDR3 sequence: CASSSLIWKRDYGYTF. The DNA for the CDR3 is TGTGCCAGCAGTTCCCTAATTTGGAAGAGGGACTATGGCTACACCTTC.

The gene calls are TRBV27 and TRBJ2-2; TRBD1 agrees at 9 bases. Germline V gene sequence: CDR1 MNHEY, CDR2 SMNVEV (reference sequence). Unmatched junction bases numbered 6, after V lost 3 bases and J lost 1 base. The CDR3 is made up of 17 amino acids. The CDR3 DNA follows: TGTGCCAGCAGTTTCCTACAGGGGGCCGGGAACACCGGGGAGCTGTTTTTT. It encodes CASSFLQGAGNTGELFF.

The chain links TRBV7-2 to TRBJ2-2, with D maybe TRBD1 (5 bases). The ends were cut back, 1 base at V and 4 bases at J, with 10 bases in the middle. Germline V lookup: CDR1 SGHTA, CDR2 FQGNSA. This CDR3 region has 15 residues. CDR3 nucleotide sequence: TGTGCCAGCAGCTTAGTCATAGGGGTCACCGGGGAGCTGTTTTTT. Translating gives CASSLVIGVTGELFF. The whole variable domain, remainder taken from reference TRBV7-2 and TRBJ2-2, is GAGVSQSPSNKVTEKGKDVELRCDPISGHTALYWYRQSLGQGLEFLIYFQGNSAPDKSGLPSDRFSAERTGGSVSTLTIQRTQQEDSAVYLCASSLVIGVTGELFFGEGSRLTVL.

The chain carries TRBV13 and TRBJ1-5, with D possibly being TRBD1 (6 bases). The CDR3 is 15 residues long. Per the germline V gene, CDR1 is PRHDT and CDR2 is FYEKMQ (reference sequence). V lost 4 bases, J lost 3 bases, and 13 bases lay in between. As DNA, the CDR3 is TGTGCCAGCAGCTCGGGACACCGCGCCAATCAGCCCCAGCATTTT. It yields the protein CASSSGHRANQPQHF.

V and J are TRBV27 and TRBJ2-1, with 13 bases fitting TRBD2. J gave up 2 bases and V 6 bases, and 13 bases lay outside the gene matches. This CDR3 spans 19 amino acids. Germline V gene lookup returns CDR1 MNHEY and CDR2 SMNVEV (reference sequence). The CDR3 sequence: CASSIYVGTSGIPYNEQFF. DNA for the CDR3: TGTGCCAGCAGCATATATGTCGGGACTAGCGGGATCCCCTACAATGAGCAGTTCTTC.